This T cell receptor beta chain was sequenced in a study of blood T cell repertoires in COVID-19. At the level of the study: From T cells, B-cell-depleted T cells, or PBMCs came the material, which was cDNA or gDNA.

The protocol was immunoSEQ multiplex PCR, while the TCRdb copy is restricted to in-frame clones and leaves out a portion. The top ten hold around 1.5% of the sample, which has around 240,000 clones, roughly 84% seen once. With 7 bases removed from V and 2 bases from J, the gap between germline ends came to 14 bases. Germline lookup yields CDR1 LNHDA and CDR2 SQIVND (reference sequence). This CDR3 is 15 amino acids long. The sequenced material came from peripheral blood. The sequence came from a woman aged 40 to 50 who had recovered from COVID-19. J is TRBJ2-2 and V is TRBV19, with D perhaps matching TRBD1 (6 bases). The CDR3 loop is CASKSTGFNTGELFF. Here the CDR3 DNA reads TGTGCCAGTAAATCTACAGGGTTCAACACCGGGGAGCTGTTTTTT.